One and the same sample provided the 21 T cell receptor beta chains below, sequenced in a study of PD-L1 blockade in urothelial cancer. Time point defined: peripheral blood 6 weeks after treatment start. Assay used: immunoSEQ multiplex PCR; TCRdb lists only in-frame clones, some missing. The sample records more than 95,000 clones, around 88% being singletons. The sample consisted of PBMCs, taken around atezolizumab (anti-PD-L1) treatment. The source is a man between 50 and 59 years old with urothelial cancer.

The chain recombines TRBV11-2 with TRBJ2-2; D possibly corresponds to TRBD1 (6 bases). The CDR3 totals 17 residues. Germline lookup yields CDR1 SGHAT and CDR2 FQNNGV. The V end was cut by 5 bases, the J end by 2 bases, with 18 bases between. Here the CDR3 reads CASSDAYGTKNTGELFF. The CDR3 DNA is TGTGCCAGCAGCGACGCCTACGGGACAAAAAACACCGGGGAGCTGTTTTTT.

This chain connects TRBV15 to TRBJ2-3; a possible D gene is TRBD2 (6 bases). CDR3 size: 16 residues. The germline V and J ends were trimmed by 2 bases and 2 bases, with 14 bases remaining between them. The V gene's germline CDR1 is LNHNV and CDR2 YYDKDF (reference sequence). This CDR3 reads CATSRNLGGNTDTQYF. The CDR3 DNA follows: TGTGCCACCAGCAGAAATCTGGGGGGTAACACAGATACGCAGTATTTT.

The chain has TRBV4-2 and TRBJ2-1, with 10 bases matching TRBD2. V lost 5 bases to trimming and J lost 6 bases; unmatched junction nucleotides: 7. Germline-derived CDR1 and CDR2 are LGHNA and YNFKEQ. This CDR3 contains 15 residues. The CDR3 sequence is CASSTSGRAANEQFF. In DNA, the CDR3 is TGTGCCAGCAGCACCAGCGGGAGGGCCGCCAATGAGCAGTTCTTC.

The chain uses TRBV29-1 and TRBJ2-7; 7 nucleotides agree with TRBD1. The CDR3 extends over 14 amino acids. CDR1 is SQVTM and CDR2 is ANQGSEA in the germline V gene. With V trimmed by 3 bases and J by 7 bases, 12 bases remained unmatched. CDR3 sequence reads: CSVDRKGGAGEQYF. The CDR3 nucleotides are TGCAGCGTTGATCGAAAAGGGGGCGCGGGTGAGCAGTACTTC.

V usage is TRBV6-1 and J usage is TRBJ2-1; the match to TRBD2 covers 10 bases. The germline gives CDR1 MNHNS, CDR2 SASEGT. The J segment lost 7 bases and the V segment lost 0 bases, leaving 9 bases of the junction unmatched. The length of the CDR3 is 17 residues. This chain's CDR3 is CASSEAVLAGAKNEQFF. CDR3 DNA sequence: TGTGCCAGCAGTGAAGCGGTGCTAGCGGGAGCGAAAAATGAGCAGTTCTTC.

The J gene is TRBJ2-7, the V gene TRBV5-1; TRBD2 matches at 8 bases. CDR3 length: 14 residues. Germline-derived CDR1 and CDR2 are SGHRS and YFSETQ. The junction had 8 bases not matched to a gene; V was cut back by 4 bases and J by 5 bases. The CDR3 here is CASSRTSRGDEQYF. The CDR3 DNA sequence: TGCGCCAGCAGCCGGACTAGCCGGGGGGACGAGCAGTACTTC. Filled out from reference TRBV5-1 and TRBJ2-7, the complete variable domain reads KAGVTQTPRYLIKTRGQQVTLSCSPISGHRSVSWYQQTPGQGLQFLFEYFSETQRNKGNFPGRFSGRQFSNSRSEMNVSTLELGDSALYLCASSRTSRGDEQYFGPGTRLTVT.

With regard to this clone: Other DNA sequences in the sample encode the same CDR3. V gene TRBV5-1 combines with J gene TRBJ2-1; TRBD2 aligns across 7 bases. V lost 0 bases to trimming and J lost 2 bases; unmatched junction nucleotides: 5. Germline CDR1 is SGHRS and CDR2 is YFSETQ. CDR3 length equals 16 residues. Here the CDR3 DNA reads TGCGCCAGCAGCTTGGCTGGGGGGAGGGCCTACAATGAGCAGTTCTTC. Its translation is CASSLAGGRAYNEQFF.

This clone was detected ten times or more. This sequence joins TRBV5-6 and TRBJ2-7, with D possibly matching TRBD1 (5 bases). Germline lookup yields CDR1 SGHDT and CDR2 YYEEEE. CDR3 length: 19 residues. V was cut by 1 base and J by 0 bases, with 23 bases left in between. CDR3 sequence (DNA): TGTGCCAGCAGCTTGAGGGGAACGCGGACCTCTCCCATCTCCTACGAGCAGTACTTC. It specifies CASSLRGTRTSPISYEQYF.

The chain employs TRBV4-2 and TRBJ1-1, with D possibly TRBD1 on 5 matching bases. This CDR3 has 13 amino acids. CDR1 and CDR2 (germline): LGHNA, YNFKEQ. This CDR3 is CASRQGRSTEAFF. CDR3 coding DNA: TGTGCTAGCCGTCAGGGTAGGTCCACTGAAGCTTTCTTT.

CDR3 sequence reads: CASVTPGQLNEKLFF. CDR3 in DNA: TGTGCCAGCGTAACTCCGGGACAGCTTAATGAAAAACTGTTTTTT. V is TRBV6-4 and J is TRBJ1-4; 7 positions agree with TRBD1. Germline V gene sequence: CDR1 MRHNA, CDR2 SNTAGT. The CDR3 is 15 amino acids. The trim removed 8 bases at V and 4 bases at J, leaving 10 bases unmatched.

This clone was seen only once. The chain carries TRBV27 and TRBJ1-2; tentative D call: TRBD1 (5 bases). CDR1 MNHEY and CDR2 SMNVEV come from the germline V gene (reference sequence). Trimming left V 2 bases short and J 5 bases short, with 15 bases between. This CDR3 contains 15 residues. This CDR3 reads CASSLEGAGNYGYTF. The DNA of the CDR3 is TGTGCCAGCAGTTTAGAAGGGGCGGGAAATTATGGCTACACCTTC.

V gene TRBV7-3 combines with J gene TRBJ2-7, with 13 bases fitting TRBD2. Per germline, CDR1 SGHTA and CDR2 FQGTGA. Trimming removed 5 bases from V and 6 bases from J; junction bases left unmatched: 10. The CDR3 runs 16 residues. The CDR3 protein is CASSQTTRLAGGEQYF. The DNA of the CDR3 is TGTGCCAGCAGCCAAACAACCCGACTAGCGGGGGGCGAGCAGTACTTC.

This CDR3 reads CASSSRQGTYNEQFF. The CDR3 DNA reads TGTGCCAGCAGTTCAAGACAGGGAACCTACAATGAGCAGTTCTTC. The chain joins TRBV27 to TRBJ2-1; 7 bases are shared with TRBD1. Trimming at V came to 4 bases and at J to 2 bases, leaving 5 bases not matched to a gene. Germline CDR1 is MNHEY and CDR2 is SMNVEV (reference sequence). CDR3 length: 15 amino acids.

The rearrangement links TRBV6-6 to TRBJ1-2; D might be TRBD1 (6 bases). The V gene lost 1 base and the J gene lost 2 bases, with 11 bases spanning the gap. CDR3 length: 15 amino acids. Germline CDR1 reads MNHNY; CDR2 reads SVGAGI (reference sequence). The CDR3 is CASSYLRTDNYGYTF. The CDR3 nucleotides are TGTGCCAGCAGTTACTTACGGACAGACAACTATGGCTACACCTTC.

The chain carries TRBV19 and TRBJ1-1; TRBD1 is a possible D gene (5 bases). CDR3 size: 15 residues. Trimming removed 5 bases from V and 1 base from J, with 14 bases in between. Germline lookup yields CDR1 LNHDA and CDR2 SQIVND (reference sequence). The CDR3 nucleotides are TGTGCCAGTAGTTCCCCCGGAAGGGGGAACACTGAAGCTTTCTTT. This encodes CASSSPGRGNTEAFF.

V is TRBV28 and J is TRBJ1-2; 8 positions agree with TRBD1. V was clipped by 7 bases and J by 5 bases; unmatched bases: 3. The length of the CDR3 is 12 residues. Germline CDR1 is MDHEN and CDR2 is SYDVKM. CDR3 sequence: CASTDRGYGYTF. For the CDR3, the DNA is TGTGCCAGCACCGACAGGGGTTATGGCTACACCTTC.

V is TRBV27 and J is TRBJ2-7; possibly TRBD1 for D (6 bases). Germline lookup yields CDR1 MNHEY and CDR2 SMNVEV (reference sequence). Trimming took off 6 bases at V and 3 bases at J, with 12 bases between the two ends. CDR3 size: 13 residues. This chain's CDR3 is CASSRTGNYEQYF. In DNA, the CDR3 is TGTGCCAGCAGCCGTACAGGGAACTACGAGCAGTACTTC.

CDR3 sequence reads: CASRRAGGGYGYTF. The CDR3 nucleotides are TGTGCCAGCAGGAGGGCAGGGGGTGGCTATGGCTACACCTTC. The V gene is TRBV2, the J gene TRBJ1-2; 7 bases are a match to TRBD1. V trimming: 6 bases; J trimming: 4 bases; junction bases outside the gene matches: 8. The germline CDR1 and CDR2 sequences are SNHLY and FYNNEI. The CDR3 spans 14 residues.

The rearrangement uses TRBV5-4 and TRBJ1-2, with a weak D call TRBD1 (6 bases). Trimming cost V 3 bases and J 11 bases, with 14 bases left between them. The CDR3 totals 12 residues. Per germline, CDR1 SGHNT and CDR2 YYREEE (reference sequence). CDR3 DNA sequence: TGTGCCAGCAGCTCAAATGGGGGCGGATACACCTTC. It specifies CASSSNGGGYTF.

This clone was observed once. The chain carries TRBV9 and TRBJ2-7; D not resolved. Germline V gene sequence: CDR1 SGDLS, CDR2 YYNGEE. There are 15 residues in the CDR3. V lost 2 bases and J 3 bases, leaving 15 bases between the germline ends. In DNA form, the CDR3 reads TGTGCCAGCAGCGTTGGCGCAGGTCCTCTCTACGAGCAGTACTTC. This codes for CASSVGAGPLYEQYF.

This clone has just one count. V usage is TRBV6-6 and J usage is TRBJ2-7; D remains unclear. The CDR3 runs to 12 residues. Germline values: CDR1 MNHNY, CDR2 SVGAGI (reference sequence). Between the trimmed V and J ends, which lost 3 bases and 1 base, there was a span of 4 bases. CDR3 sequence: CASSYQSYEQYF. As DNA, the CDR3 is TGTGCCAGCAGTTATCAGTCCTACGAGCAGTACTTC.